This T cell receptor (beta chain) was retrieved from a study of shared clonotypes between healthy human individuals. Sequencing was performed with immunoSEQ multiplex PCR; in TCRdb, only in-frame clones are kept and a portion is missing. The sample contains some 2,500,000 clones, approximately 93% of which appear only once. A note on this clone: At the DNA level, this CDR3 is encoded by other sequences in the same sample as well.

Trimming took off 0 bases at V and 2 bases at J, with 4 bases between the two ends. Germline assignment: CDR1 ENHRY and CDR2 SYGVKD. This CDR3 has 13 amino acids. The sequencing input was naive CD4+ T cells from PBMCs. The subset here: CD45RA+ positively selected. The chain joins TRBV10-3 to TRBJ1-2; D remains unclear. This receptor was obtained from a man aged 18 to 29 in good health. Some clones in this sample may be carry-over from other donors' samples. Written as DNA, the CDR3 is TGTGCCATCAGTGAGTCTCCCAACTATGGCTACACCTTC. The encoded protein is CAISESPNYGYTF.